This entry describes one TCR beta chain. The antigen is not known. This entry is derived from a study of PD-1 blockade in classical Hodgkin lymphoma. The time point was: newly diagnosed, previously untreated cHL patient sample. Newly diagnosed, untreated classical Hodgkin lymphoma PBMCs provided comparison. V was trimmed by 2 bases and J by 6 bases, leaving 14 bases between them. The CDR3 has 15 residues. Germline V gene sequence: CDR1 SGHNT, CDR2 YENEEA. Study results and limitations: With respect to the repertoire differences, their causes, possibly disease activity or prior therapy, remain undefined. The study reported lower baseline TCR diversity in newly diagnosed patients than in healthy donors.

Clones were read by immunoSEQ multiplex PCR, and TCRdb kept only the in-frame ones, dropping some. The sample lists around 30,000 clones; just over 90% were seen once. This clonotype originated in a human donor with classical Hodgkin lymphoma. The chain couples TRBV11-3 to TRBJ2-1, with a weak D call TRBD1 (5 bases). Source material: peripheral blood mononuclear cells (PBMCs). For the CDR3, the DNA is TGTGCCAGCAGCTTAAGGGGCGCAGCAGTCAATGAGCAGTTCTTC. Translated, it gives CASSLRGAAVNEQFF.